A selection of T cell receptor beta chains follows, all from one sample in a study of OX40 agonist ivuxolimab in advanced cancers. This table comes from immunoSEQ multiplex PCR, and its TCRdb copy is limited to in-frame clones, with some not included. Counted here are 45,000 to 60,000 clones, approximately 87% occurring once; the ten biggest clones make up 9% to 12%. The material was CD4+ or CD8+ T cells sorted from blood, obtained in a trial of the OX40 agonist ivuxolimab. These receptors all stem from an adult with an advanced solid tumor such as melanoma, head and neck, liver or kidney cancer. Both conserved end residues are part of each CDR3. A D gene is named only where the DNA matches it firmly. For some rows the clone size is stated as once, few or many, or as a class when expanded; others skip it.

TRBJ2-7	TRBV15	NA	14	TRBD2	CATSRERGAYEQYF	TGTGCCACCAGCAGAGAGCGGGGGGCGTACGAGCAGTACTTC
TRBJ2-7	TRBV11-3	NA	15	TRBD2	CASSWPGLAVNEQYF	TGTGCCAGCAGCTGGCCCGGACTAGCGGTCAACGAGCAGTACTTC
TRBJ2-2	TRBV2	NA	15	NA	CASSEVGLVTGELFF	TGTGCCAGCAGTGAAGTAGGACTCGTCACCGGGGAGCTGTTTTTT
TRBJ2-7	TRBV19	NA	14	TRBD1	CASSLGTGSYEQYF	TGTGCCAGTAGTCTAGGGACAGGGTCCTACGAGCAGTACTTC
TRBJ1-1	TRBV10-3	NA	13	NA	CAISPVGGTEAFF	TGTGCCATCAGTCCTGTCGGGGGGACTGAAGCTTTCTTT
TRBJ1-1	TRBV7-8	NA	16	NA	CASSSVNRVGFGEAFF	TGTGCCAGCAGCTCCGTTAACAGGGTTGGCTTTGGTGAAGCTTTCTTT
TRBJ1-2	TRBV6-5	few	14	NA	CASSDHWRDYGYTF	TGTGCCAGCAGTGACCACTGGAGGGACTATGGCTACACCTTC
TRBJ2-3	TRBV5-1	NA	16	TRBD2	CASSPGLAGVRDTQYF	TGCGCCAGCAGCCCAGGACTAGCGGGAGTCCGAGATACGCAGTATTTT
TRBJ1-6	TRBV9	NA	15	NA	CASNIQGSYNSPLHF	TGTGCCAGCAACATACAGGGATCCTATAATTCACCCCTCCACTTT
TRBJ1-1	TRBV6-5	NA	14	NA	CASSSAGGSTEAFF	TGTGCCAGCAGTTCTGCGGGGGGGAGCACTGAAGCTTTCTTT
TRBJ2-5	TRBV5-1	NA	17	TRBD2	CASGVTTSGDFQETQYF	TGCGCCAGCGGGGTAACGACTAGCGGGGACTTCCAAGAGACCCAGTACTTC
TRBJ1-5	TRBV9	NA	15	NA	CASSVGGVGNQPQHF	TGTGCCAGCAGCGTTGGGGGGGTCGGCAATCAGCCCCAGCATTTT
TRBJ2-1	TRBV27	NA	13	TRBD2	CASSYSGSAERFF	TGTGCCAGCAGCTATAGCGGGAGTGCGGAGAGGTTCTTC
TRBJ2-3	TRBV15	NA	15	TRBD1	CATSRETGGTDTQYF	TGTGCCACCAGCAGAGAAACAGGGGGCACAGATACGCAGTATTTT
TRBJ2-7	TRBV4-3	NA	15	TRBD2	CASSLAGLGDYEQYF	TGCGCCAGCAGCCTAGCCGGACTAGGGGATTACGAGCAGTACTTC
TRBJ2-1	TRBV7-3	NA	15	NA	CASSSQMSSYNEQFF	TGTGCCAGCAGCTCACAGATGAGCTCCTACAATGAGCAGTTCTTC
TRBJ2-5	TRBV11-3	NA	14	NA	CASSRPGQEETQYF	TGTGCCAGCAGCCGTCCCGGACAAGAAGAGACCCAGTACTTC
TRBJ2-1	TRBV13	NA	11	NA	CASSPEHEQFF	TGTGCCAGCAGCCCCGAGCATGAGCAGTTCTTC
TRBJ1-5	TRBV30	NA	15	NA	CAWSVGPSSGQPQHF	TGTGCCTGGAGTGTAGGGCCATCCTCCGGTCAGCCCCAGCATTTT
TRBJ2-7	TRBV15	NA	14	NA	CATSRVREWGEQYF	TGTGCCACCAGCAGAGTTCGGGAGTGGGGCGAGCAGTACTTC
TRBJ1-4	TRBV7-9	NA	13	NA	CATSWGLNEKLFF	TGTGCCACCTCGTGGGGTCTCAATGAAAAACTGTTTTTT
TRBJ2-3	TRBV4-3	NA	17	NA	CASSQNSGGGPTDTQYF	TGCGCCAGCAGCCAAAACAGTGGGGGGGGCCCCACAGATACGCAGTATTTT
TRBJ2-7	TRBV9	NA	14	NA	CASSGWGLPNEQYF	TGTGCCAGCAGCGGCTGGGGCCTACCGAACGAGCAGTACTTC
TRBJ2-7	TRBV6-5	NA	14	TRBD1	CASVPGQGKYEQYF	TGTGCCAGCGTTCCGGGACAGGGAAAATACGAGCAGTACTTC
TRBJ2-5	TRBV4-3	NA	15	TRBD1	CASSHGTGVAETQYF	TGCGCCAGCAGCCATGGGACAGGGGTGGCGGAGACCCAGTACTTC
TRBJ1-5	TRBV27	NA	17	NA	CASSLAPGAFSNQPQHF	TGTGCCAGCAGTTTAGCCCCAGGGGCCTTTAGCAATCAGCCCCAGCATTTT
TRBJ2-7	TRBV5-5	NA	14	TRBD1	CASSLTGGNYEQYF	TGTGCCAGCAGCTTGACAGGGGGCAACTACGAGCAGTACTTC
TRBJ1-2	TRBV10-3	NA	17	NA	CAISESTRTSEGDGYTF	TGTGCCATCAGTGAGTCGACTCGGACATCCGAAGGGGATGGCTACACCTTC
TRBJ1-1	TRBV14	NA	16	NA	CASSQGNGFMNTEAFF	TGTGCCAGCAGCCAAGGTAACGGATTCATGAACACTGAAGCTTTCTTT
TRBJ2-3	TRBV4-3	NA	17	NA	CASSQGAGSHRTDTQYF	TGCGCCAGCAGCCAAGGCGCGGGGTCCCACCGCACAGATACGCAGTATTTT
TRBJ2-1	TRBV27	NA	14	NA	CASSFGGNYNEQFF	TGTGCCAGCAGTTTCGGTGGGAACTACAATGAGCAGTTCTTC
TRBJ1-1	TRBV5-4	NA	15	TRBD1	CASSPRQGRDTEAFF	TGTGCCAGCAGCCCCCGACAGGGTAGGGACACTGAAGCTTTCTTT
TRBJ2-1	TRBV7-9	NA	15	NA	CASSVGTVSYNEQFF	TGTGCCAGCAGCGTCGGGACGGTCTCCTACAATGAGCAGTTCTTC
TRBJ2-1	TRBV7-3	NA	16	NA	CASSLGAGPTYNEQFF	TGTGCCAGCAGCTTAGGTGCAGGACCGACCTACAATGAGCAGTTCTTC
TRBJ2-1	TRBV9	NA	15	TRBD2	CASSVGGLAGDEQFF	TGTGCCAGCAGCGTGGGGGGACTAGCGGGAGATGAGCAGTTCTTC
TRBJ1-1	TRBV7-9	NA	15	NA	CASSLAPYMNTEAFF	TGTGCCAGCAGCTTAGCCCCATATATGAACACTGAAGCTTTCTTT
TRBJ2-3	TRBV12-5	NA	16	TRBD1	CASGPRGQGITDTQYF	TGTGCTAGTGGTCCGAGGGGACAGGGGATTACAGATACGCAGTATTTT
TRBJ2-5	TRBV5-4	NA	14	NA	CASSLRQVKETQYF	TGTGCCAGCAGCCTAAGACAGGTTAAAGAGACCCAGTACTTC
TRBJ2-2	TRBV9	NA	13	NA	CASSPLLTGELFF	TGTGCCAGCAGCCCCCTCCTCACCGGGGAGCTGTTTTTT
TRBJ1-2	TRBV11-2	NA	19	TRBD1	CASSLDLGQGSVYFYGYTF	TGTGCCAGCAGCTTAGATCTCGGACAGGGGAGTGTGTACTTCTATGGCTACACCTTC
TRBJ2-1	TRBV4-1	NA	15	NA	CASSHIGDSYNEQFF	TGCGCCAGCAGCCATATCGGGGATTCCTACAATGAGCAGTTCTTC
TRBJ2-3	TRBV2	NA	11	NA	CASRGWDTQYF	TGTGCCAGCAGGGGGTGGGATACGCAGTATTTT
TRBJ1-3	TRBV7-8	NA	15	NA	CASSLATSSGNTIYF	TGTGCCAGCAGCTTAGCCACGAGCTCTGGAAACACCATATATTTT
TRBJ2-7	TRBV27	NA	13	NA	CASTPDNTYEQYF	TGTGCCAGCACCCCGGACAACACCTACGAGCAGTACTTC
TRBJ1-4	TRBV6-1	NA	14	NA	CASSETHTKEKLFF	TGTGCCAGCAGTGAAACACATACCAAAGAAAAACTGTTTTTT
TRBJ2-1	TRBV11-2	NA	13	NA	CASSPARVGEQFF	TGTGCCAGCAGTCCAGCCAGGGTAGGGGAGCAGTTCTTC
TRBJ2-7	TRBV25-1	NA	13	NA	CASWGLGPHEQYF	TGTGCCAGCTGGGGACTCGGTCCCCACGAGCAGTACTTC
TRBJ2-7	TRBV7-6	NA	15	NA	CASSLWPRGSYEQYF	TGTGCCAGCAGCTTATGGCCCAGGGGTTCCTACGAGCAGTACTTC
TRBJ2-2	TRBV7-9	NA	13	TRBD2	CASPGGLAGELFF	TGTGCCAGCCCGGGAGGGCTAGCCGGGGAGCTGTTTTTT
TRBJ1-1	TRBV6-5	NA	13	NA	CASSSSVDAEAFF	TGTGCCAGCAGTTCCTCCGTTGACGCTGAAGCTTTCTTT
TRBJ1-1	TRBV27	NA	14	NA	CASSLGRGRTEAFF	TGTGCCAGCAGTTTGGGTAGGGGCCGGACTGAAGCTTTCTTT
TRBJ2-7	TRBV13	NA	17	TRBD1	CASSVRRDRGSEYEQYF	TGTGCCAGCAGCGTACGTCGGGACAGGGGGTCGGAATACGAGCAGTACTTC
TRBJ1-4	TRBV7-6	NA	17	TRBD1	CASSHYLRPGGTEKLFF	TGTGCCAGCAGCCACTACCTGCGGCCAGGGGGTACTGAAAAACTGTTTTTT